The TCR beta chain under discussion was sequenced for a study of cytomegalovirus exposure and HLA in healthy donors (dated 2017 in TCRdb). About the study as a whole: According to an earlier analysis of 587 of the donors, 150 million to 200 million T cells yielded over 100 million unique TCR beta sequences and about 300 Gb of sequence data. The study profiled the T cell repertoires of 500 to 800 subjects by immunosequencing and related them to cytomegalovirus serostatus. The number of donors typed differed by locus, with about 629-640 for A, B, C, DRB1 and DQB1, around 520 for DQA1, some 570 for DPA1, and approximately 470 for DPB1. Around 300 gigabases of sequencing data and 70 million to 85 million unique TCR sequences were included in an early release covering about 700 HLA-typed donors. An earlier analysis of 500 to 750 of the donors applied high-throughput TCR beta sequencing to assess whether each TCR beta V gene segment acted as functional or pseudogenic. Of the 350 to 450 genotyped donors, more than 75% were placed in the genetic ancestry cluster associated with self-reported Caucasian donors. In addition to the first cohort of 666 subjects, a separate validation cohort of approximately 130 different subjects was used. Donor age, sex, ethnicity and CMV serostatus were compiled together with the repertoire data. The later analysis used no new phenotypic data to find candidate immune exposures, relying instead on TCR beta sequences and their occurrence across donors. In a later genetic analysis, genome-wide SNP genotypes for about 65% of the roughly 700 donors were used, and that subset was treated as a discovery cohort. A later analysis re-examined previously published TCR beta repertoires from several hundred donors and added high-resolution HLA genotyping to investigate patterns of TCR occurrence. Because of strong linkage in the cohort, roughly five DR-DQ haplotypes were treated as single units for association and clustering. High-throughput TCR immunosequencing, statistical association of individual TCRs with disease status, and machine learning were combined to predict cytomegalovirus infection status. The study was designed to test whether signatures of past pathogen exposure could be identified by cataloging public T cell receptors. Class I and class II HLA loci were covered by the typing at four-digit resolution. All discovery cohort repertoires had been generated using a single sequencing platform. Among almost 400 genotyped donors of the cohort, an average of about 240,000 unique TCR beta nucleotide sequences were sequenced per donor, 15% to 20% of them non-productive. What the study reported, not specific to this receptor: The classifier was reported to diagnose cytomegalovirus status with high specificity and sensitivity in both the original cohort and the validation cohort. A later analysis associated about 16,000 TCR beta sequences with specific HLA alleles at a false discovery rate of 0.05. The authors suggested that the approach could potentially be extended to other disease states and immunological phenotypes. When HLA alleles, especially DR and DQ, strongly co-occurred, TCR associations were difficult to assign to individual alleles. The study listed approximately 160 TCR beta chains as associated with cytomegalovirus. A few of the identified cytomegalovirus-associated TCR beta chains were confirmed in vitro to be specific for cytomegalovirus antigens. A further reported finding was that TCR beta sequences accurately predicted the HLA-A and HLA-B alleles for most subjects in the first cohort. Immune exposure information for the cohort was limited to CMV serostatus. Broadly in line with IMGT annotations, most TCR beta V segments showed up in productive rearrangements about 90% or about 30% of the time in an earlier analysis of roughly 590 of the donors. While some public TCRs were present in many individuals, most TCR sequences turned up only very rarely across donors. Because HLA typing was missing for some donors at each locus, association tests included only the typed subset. Linkage disequilibrium might explain the correlated functional status among segregating V segments, but an unknown experimental factor could not be excluded. Because the 87-base-pair reads could not distinguish some IMGT-functional V segments, including TRBV6-2 and TRBV6-3, those segments were excluded. In a later analysis, TCR association rates were found to vary across HLA loci, with the most associated TCRs seen for DRB1 alleles and the fewest for HLA-C alleles. Several of the top co-occurrence clusters appeared to be linked to parvovirus B19, influenza, CMV and Epstein-Barr virus, according to a later analysis. Compared with equally common non-associated chains, HLA-associated TCR beta chains in a later analysis were more clonally expanded and had lower generation probabilities. A later genetic analysis reported fewer N-insertions in productive TCRs among donors in an Asian-associated ancestry cluster than the roughly 620-donor mean. An association between a missense DCLRE1C variant and V-gene and J-gene trimming of TCR beta chains was found in a later genetic analysis and replicated in an independent cohort. Presence/absence analyses assumed roughly uniform sequencing depth across donors, an assumption that may not hold. The earlier analysis of fewer than 750 of the donors excluded fewer than 20 rarely observed V segments, including chromosome 9 orphons, because counts were too low. This cohort had only TCR beta chains sequenced, and the lack of alpha or paired-chain data limited which features could be detected. A later analysis found that most CMV-associated TCR beta chains appeared HLA-restricted, with HLA associations seemingly driven largely by CMV exposure. A group of highly shared sequence variants was considered likely to be a technical artifact of the sequencing pipeline.

As encoded in the germline V gene, CDR1 is SGDLS while CDR2 is YYNGEE. Ends trimmed: V by 0 bases, J by 0 bases; bases unmatched to a gene: 5. The CDR3 goes from the cysteine to the phenylalanine over 17 residues. Only the CDR3 region is kept as DNA, spanning 51 bases read in frame from base 1. A word on this clone: It lacks a known antigen.

The cohort was made up of 500 to 850 healthy bone marrow donors. At the time of sampling, all cohort members were nominally healthy, though unrecorded immune exposures were likely present. The donor was CMV seropositive and was included in the group of almost 300 seropositive cohort members. A peripheral blood sample was provided by each donor, and peripheral blood mononuclear cells were used for TCR beta sequencing. The Qiagen DNeasy Blood Extraction Kit was used to extract genomic DNA from the blood cell samples. The library was produced with the immunoSEQ multiplex PCR assay. A mixture of 60 forward primers for TCR Vbeta segments and 13 reverse primers for TCR Jbeta segments was used in the multiplex PCR. The CDR3 region of rearranged TCR beta genes was amplified from genomic DNA by a multiplex PCR assay. The amplified TCR beta libraries were sequenced on the Illumina HiSeq System as 87-base-pair reads. As for how the authors treated the data: A later analysis counted tens of millions of unique TCR beta chains across the approximately 700 repertoires, and around 9.9 million of these chains were shared by at least two donors. Raw reads were error-corrected and collapsed into unique sequences by a nearest-neighbor algorithm in which closely related sequences were merged to remove PCR and sequencing errors. CDR3 sequences were aligned to IMGT reference sequences to assign V, D and J gene segments. Each retained sequence needed at least a six-nucleotide match to both a V gene segment and a J gene segment. A rearrangement was called productive if the CDR3 had no stop codons and remained in frame with V and J, and every other rearrangement was called non-productive. Following IMGT convention, CDR3 was defined as the stretch from the second conserved V-encoded cysteine to the conserved J-encoded phenylalanine. The earlier analysis of about 640 of the donors excluded any sequence lacking an unambiguous match to a single V gene segment. In an earlier analysis of 587 of the donors, a V segment was called functional when productive rearrangements were above 56.7%, and segregating when the standard deviation between donors exceeded 5%. A statistical classification framework was developed to diagnose cytomegalovirus status using the catalog of TCR beta chain sequences. In a later analysis, V and J genes were assigned by comparing TCR nucleotide sequences against IMGT/GENE-DB human TR gene sequences. The TCRdist pipeline was used in a later analysis to assign CDR3 sequences and most-parsimonious VDJ recombination scenarios. In a later analysis, each TCR beta chain was defined by its CDR3 amino acid sequence together with its V-gene family, and reads without a unique V-gene family were excluded. As a way to deal with suspected cross-contamination and a sequencing artifact, a later analysis dropped nearly 600 nucleotide sequences that were highly shared and had low generation probability. In a later analysis, a clonal expansion index was calculated for each public chain from normalized within-repertoire ranks of inferred template counts. In a later analysis, generation probabilities were computed using a VDJ recombination model fitted to out-of-frame rearrangements, and the results were checked against IGoR. In a later analysis, hypergeometric tests were used to score TCR-TCR, TCR-HLA and TCR-CMV co-occurrence, with a repertoire-size bias correction applied to TCR pairs. A later analysis estimated false discovery rates by permuting HLA or CMV assignments 20 times. A later analysis grouped co-occurring TCRs with DBSCAN, adding TCRdist sequence similarity when clustering within HLA-allele-positive subsets. Co-occurrence clustering excluded repertoires with fewer than 30,000 or more than 120,000 public chains, plus five with anomalous nucleotide sharing. TCRdb obtained this table from immuneACCESS and retained in-frame rearrangements with V and J assigned. These tables miss some clones; where compared with another copy, unresolved V genes account for less than half of the shortfall, and the remainder is unexplained. V, J and clone size derive from that table, while D and trimming were established from the DNA sequence. This specimen's table enumerates about 74,000 clones. Around 7.5% of the sample is held by the ten biggest clonotypes.

The sequencing input was PBMCs. The TCR comes from a female donor in good health and CMV-seropositive. Here the chain combines TRBV9 and TRBJ2-7; 11 central bases correspond to TRBD2. The sequenced DNA: TGTGCCAGCAGCGTAGGGCTAGCGGGGGGTTCCTCCTACGAGCAGTACTTC. Its protein is CASSVGLAGGSSYEQYF.